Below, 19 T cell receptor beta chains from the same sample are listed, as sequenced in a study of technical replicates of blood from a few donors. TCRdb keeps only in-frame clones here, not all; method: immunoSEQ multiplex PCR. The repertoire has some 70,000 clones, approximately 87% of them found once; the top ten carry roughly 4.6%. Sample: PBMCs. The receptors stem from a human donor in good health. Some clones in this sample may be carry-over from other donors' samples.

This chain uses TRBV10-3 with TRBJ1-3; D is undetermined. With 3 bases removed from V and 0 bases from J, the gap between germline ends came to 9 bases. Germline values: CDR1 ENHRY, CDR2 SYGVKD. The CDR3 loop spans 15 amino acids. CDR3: CAISETGGSGNTIYF. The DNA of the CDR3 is TGTGCCATCAGTGAAACGGGAGGCTCTGGAAACACCATATATTTT.

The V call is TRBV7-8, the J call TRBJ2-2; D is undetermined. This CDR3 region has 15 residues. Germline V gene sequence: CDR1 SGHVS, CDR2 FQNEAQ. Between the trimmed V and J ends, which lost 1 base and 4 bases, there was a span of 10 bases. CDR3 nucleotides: TGTGCCAGCAGCTTAGACAGAGTGGGCACCGGGGAGCTGTTTTTT. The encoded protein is CASSLDRVGTGELFF.

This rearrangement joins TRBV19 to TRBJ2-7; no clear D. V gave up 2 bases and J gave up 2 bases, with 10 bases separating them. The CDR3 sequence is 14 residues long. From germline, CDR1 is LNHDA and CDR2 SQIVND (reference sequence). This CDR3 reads CASSITGVPYEQYF. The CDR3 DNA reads TGTGCCAGTAGTATAACGGGTGTTCCCTACGAGCAGTACTTC.

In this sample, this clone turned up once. CDR3 amino acids: CASSPPGQGEAEAFF. The CDR3 DNA is TGTGCCAGTAGTCCACCGGGACAGGGGGAGGCTGAAGCTTTCTTT. V gene TRBV19 combines with J gene TRBJ1-1; 11 bases agree with TRBD1. This CDR3 has 15 amino acids. Germline loops: CDR1 LNHDA, CDR2 SQIVND (reference sequence). The ends lost 5 bases at V and 6 bases at J; junction bases unmatched: 8.

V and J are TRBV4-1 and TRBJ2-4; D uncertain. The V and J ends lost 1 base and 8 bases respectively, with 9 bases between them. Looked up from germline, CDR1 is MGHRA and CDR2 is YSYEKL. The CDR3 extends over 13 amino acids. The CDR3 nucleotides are TGCGCCAGCAGCCAAGGTCTAGTAGACATTCAGTACTTC. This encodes CASSQGLVDIQYF.

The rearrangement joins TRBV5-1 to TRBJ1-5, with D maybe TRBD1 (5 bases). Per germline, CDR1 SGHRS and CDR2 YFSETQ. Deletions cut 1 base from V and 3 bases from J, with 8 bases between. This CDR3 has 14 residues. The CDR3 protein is CASSLSGYNQPQHF. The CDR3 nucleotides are TGCGCCAGCAGCTTGTCAGGGTACAATCAGCCCCAGCATTTT.

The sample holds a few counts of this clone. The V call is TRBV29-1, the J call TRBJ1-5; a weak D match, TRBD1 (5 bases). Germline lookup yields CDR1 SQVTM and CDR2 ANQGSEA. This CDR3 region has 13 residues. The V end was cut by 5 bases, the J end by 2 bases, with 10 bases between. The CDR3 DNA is TGCAGCGTTAGGCAGGGTGGCAATCAGCCCCAGCATTTT. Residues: CSVRQGGNQPQHF.

The CDR3 coding sequence is TGTGCCAGCAGTGATCTCCGACAGACAGTAAACACCATATATTTT. Translating gives CASSDLRQTVNTIYF. The chain combines TRBV6-1 with TRBJ1-3; a possible D gene is TRBD1 (5 bases). With 3 bases removed from V and 6 bases from J, the gap between germline ends came to 15 bases. The germline CDR1 and CDR2 sequences are MNHNS and SASEGT. The CDR3 has 15 amino acids.

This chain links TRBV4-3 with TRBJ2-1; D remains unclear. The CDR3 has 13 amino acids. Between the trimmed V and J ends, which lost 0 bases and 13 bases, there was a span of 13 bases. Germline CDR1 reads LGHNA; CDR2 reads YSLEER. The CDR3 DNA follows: TGCGCCAGCAGCCAAGAGAGGAGAGCGCCTCAGTTCTTC. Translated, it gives CASSQERRAPQFF.

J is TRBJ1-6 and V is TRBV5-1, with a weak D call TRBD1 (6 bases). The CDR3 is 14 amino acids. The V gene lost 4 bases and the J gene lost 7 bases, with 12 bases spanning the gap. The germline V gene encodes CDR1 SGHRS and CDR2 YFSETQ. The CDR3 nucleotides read TGCGCCAGCAGCACCTCGGACAGAAATTCACCCCTCCACTTT. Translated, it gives CASSTSDRNSPLHF.

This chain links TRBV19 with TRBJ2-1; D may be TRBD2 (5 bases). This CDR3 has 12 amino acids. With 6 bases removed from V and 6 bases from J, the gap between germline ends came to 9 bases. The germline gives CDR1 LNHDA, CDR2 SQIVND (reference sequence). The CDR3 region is CASSSSGNEQFF. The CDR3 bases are TGTGCCAGTAGCTCCAGCGGCAATGAGCAGTTCTTC.

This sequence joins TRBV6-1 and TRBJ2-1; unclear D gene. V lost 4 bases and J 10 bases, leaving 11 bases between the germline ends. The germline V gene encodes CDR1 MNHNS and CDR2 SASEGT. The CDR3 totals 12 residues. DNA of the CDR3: TGTGCCAGCAGTGGGAGAATTTGGGAGCAGTTCTTC. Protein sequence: CASSGRIWEQFF.

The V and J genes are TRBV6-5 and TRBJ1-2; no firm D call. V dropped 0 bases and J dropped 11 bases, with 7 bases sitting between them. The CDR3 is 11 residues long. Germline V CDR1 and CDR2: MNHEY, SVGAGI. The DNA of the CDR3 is TGTGCCAGCAGTTACTCTGGAGTGTACACCTTC. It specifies CASSYSGVYTF.

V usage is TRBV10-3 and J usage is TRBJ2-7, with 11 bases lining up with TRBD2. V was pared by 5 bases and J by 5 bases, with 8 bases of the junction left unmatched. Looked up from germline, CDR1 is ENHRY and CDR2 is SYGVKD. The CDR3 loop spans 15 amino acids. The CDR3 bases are TGTGCCATCAGTAAAACTAGCGGGAGCGGCGACGAGCAGTACTTC. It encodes CAISKTSGSGDEQYF.

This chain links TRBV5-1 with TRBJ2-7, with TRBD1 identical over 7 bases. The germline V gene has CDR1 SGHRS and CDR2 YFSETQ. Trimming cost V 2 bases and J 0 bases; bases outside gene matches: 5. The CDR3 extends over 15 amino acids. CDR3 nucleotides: TGCGCCAGCAGCTTAACGGGACAGTCCTCCTACGAGCAGTACTTC. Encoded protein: CASSLTGQSSYEQYF.

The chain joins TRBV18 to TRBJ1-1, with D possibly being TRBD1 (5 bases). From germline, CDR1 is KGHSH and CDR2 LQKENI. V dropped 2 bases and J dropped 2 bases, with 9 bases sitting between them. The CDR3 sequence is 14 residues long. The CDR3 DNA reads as TGTGCCAGCTCACCAGGCAGGGCTAACACTGAAGCTTTCTTT. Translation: CASSPGRANTEAFF.

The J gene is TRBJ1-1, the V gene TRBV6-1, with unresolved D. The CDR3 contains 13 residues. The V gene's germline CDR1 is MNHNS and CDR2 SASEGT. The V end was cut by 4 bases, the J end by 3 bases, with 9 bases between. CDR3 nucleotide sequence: TGTGCCAGCAGTGTAAGAGCCGACACTGAAGCTTTCTTT. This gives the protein CASSVRADTEAFF.

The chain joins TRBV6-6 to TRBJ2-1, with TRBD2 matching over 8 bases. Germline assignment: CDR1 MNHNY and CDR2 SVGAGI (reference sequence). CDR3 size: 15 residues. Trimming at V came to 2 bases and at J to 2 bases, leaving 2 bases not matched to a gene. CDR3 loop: CASSYVLAAYNEQFF. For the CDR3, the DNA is TGTGCCAGCAGTTACGTACTAGCGGCCTACAATGAGCAGTTCTTC.

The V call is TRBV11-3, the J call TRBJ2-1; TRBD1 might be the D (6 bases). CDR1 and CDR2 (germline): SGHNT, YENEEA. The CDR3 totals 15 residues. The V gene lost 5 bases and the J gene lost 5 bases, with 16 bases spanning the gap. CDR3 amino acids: CASSPRGIGNNEQFF. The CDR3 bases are TGTGCCAGCAGCCCGAGGGGGATCGGCAACAATGAGCAGTTCTTC.